These 5 T cell receptor beta chains were sequenced from one sample in a study of identical twins. One entry per CDR3 protein results from TCRdb running MiXCR on the 5' RACE reads. Of some 730,000 distinct CDR3 sequences in the sample, about 20% were seen once. These data also featured in a second study, about T cells expressing NK-cell markers.

The sequenced sample was PBMCs. These receptors originate from a woman between 18 and 29 years old in good health.

The V gene is TRBV29-1, the J gene TRBJ1-1, with TRBD1 matching over 10 bases. The CDR3 runs 16 residues. With V trimmed by 7 bases and J by 0 bases, 11 bases remained unmatched. Germline CDR1 reads SQVTM; CDR2 reads ANQGSEA. In nucleotides, the CDR3 is TGCAGCGCTCCCCCGGGACAGGGGTCCCTGAACACTGAAGCTTTCTTT. It is translated as CSAPPGQGSLNTEAFF.

This clonotype was counted between two and nine times. The gene calls are TRBV3-1 and TRBJ1-2, with D maybe TRBD1 (5 bases). The CDR3 extends over 13 amino acids. CDR1 LGHDT and CDR2 YNNKEL come from the germline V gene (reference sequence). Trimming stripped 2 bases from V and 9 bases from J, with 13 bases between. DNA of the CDR3: TGTGCCAGCAGCCAATCCGGGGACGGGAGCTACACCTTC. Its protein is CASSQSGDGSYTF.

The V call is TRBV15, the J call TRBJ2-1, with 8 bases that match TRBD2. The V and J ends lost 9 bases and 4 bases, in that order; junction bases with no gene match: 8. The CDR3 has 14 amino acids. Germline V CDR1 and CDR2: LNHNV, YYDKDF (reference sequence). The CDR3 DNA follows: TGTGCCACACTCAGCGGGAGAGGATACAATGAGCAGTTCTTC. Translated, it gives CATLSGRGYNEQFF.

The V gene is TRBV6-1, the J gene TRBJ2-7; perhaps TRBD1 as D (6 bases). Germline CDR1 MNHNS, CDR2 SASEGT. Trimming removed 6 bases from V and 5 bases from J, with 14 bases in between. The CDR3 totals 13 residues. The CDR3, as DNA: TGTGCCAGCAGGCTCACAGGGAACCACGAGCAGTACTTC. It codes for CASRLTGNHEQYF.

This clonotype was counted ten times or more. This chain uses TRBV12-3 or TRBV12-4 with TRBJ1-1; D is undetermined. Trimming removed 4 bases from V and 4 bases from J, with 7 bases in between. This CDR3 spans 12 amino acids. The CDR3 DNA is TGTGCCAGCAGTTACAGAGTCACTGAAGCTTTCTTT. It codes for CASSYRVTEAFF.